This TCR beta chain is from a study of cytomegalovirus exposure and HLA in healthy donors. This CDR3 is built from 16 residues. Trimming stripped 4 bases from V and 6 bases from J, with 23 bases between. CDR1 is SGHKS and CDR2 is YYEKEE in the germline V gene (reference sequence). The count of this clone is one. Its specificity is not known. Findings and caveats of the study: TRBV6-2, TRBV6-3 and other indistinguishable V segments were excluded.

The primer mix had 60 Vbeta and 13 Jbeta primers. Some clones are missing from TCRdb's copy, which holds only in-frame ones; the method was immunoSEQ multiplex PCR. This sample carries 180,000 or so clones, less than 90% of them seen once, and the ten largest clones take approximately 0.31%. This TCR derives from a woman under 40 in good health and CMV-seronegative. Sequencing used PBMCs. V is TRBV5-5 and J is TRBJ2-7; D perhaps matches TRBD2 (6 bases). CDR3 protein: CASSDTPGTGKFEQYF. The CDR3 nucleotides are TGTGCCAGCAGCGACACCCCCGGGACTGGGAAGTTCGAGCAGTACTTC.